A few counts support the clone carrying this T cell receptor beta chain. The record originates from a study of beta chain features in type 1 diabetes. CDR1 and CDR2 (germline): SNHLY, FYNNEI. V dropped 3 bases and J dropped 9; count of bases not matched to a gene: 11. This CDR3 region has 16 residues. Reverse transcription of all isolated RNA meant that expressed TCRB transcripts were sequenced. The data were produced by immunoSEQ multiplex PCR, yet TCRdb's version contains in-frame clones alone and is incomplete. The data show about 230,000 clones, 9% to 10% seen once. This sequence joins TRBV2 and TRBJ2-1, with 10 bases that match TRBD1. Source material: naive CD4+ T cells from blood. The sequence was collected from a woman aged 18-35 years in good health. CDR3 protein: CASSDRQGAAGLEQFF. The CDR3, as DNA: TGTGCCAGCAGTGATCGACAGGGGGCCGCGGGACTTGAGCAGTTCTTC.